Below, one T cell receptor beta chain is given with its context. Per the germline V gene, CDR1 is MDHEN and CDR2 is SYDVKM. V lost 6 bases and J lost 7, with 12 bases in between. This CDR3 contains 12 residues. Study processing details: Researchers report that nucleated cell counts were estimated from reference gene primer amplification. The method was immunoSEQ multiplex PCR; TCRdb's version includes in-frame clones alone and lacks a portion of them. V and J calls and clone size follow that table, whereas D and trimming were derived from the DNA. The sample includes 120,000 to 150,000 clones, 84% of them seen just once. The data originate from a study of blood T cell repertoires in COVID-19. Study details: Whether acute or convalescent, the COVID-19 samples came from the United States, Italy and Spain. From T cells, B-cell-depleted T cells, or PBMCs came the material, which was cDNA or gDNA.

The chain uses TRBV28 and TRBJ1-1, with a possible D match to TRBD1 (5 bases). The clonotype originates from a human donor in a cohort sampled during active COVID-19. Input material: peripheral blood. CDR3 nucleotides: TGTGCCAGCAGAACTCCCACAGGTGAAGCTTTCTTT. It encodes CASRTPTGEAFF.